Listed below are T cell receptor beta chains from one sample, sequenced in a study of shared clonotypes between healthy human individuals. The assay was immunoSEQ multiplex PCR, and TCRdb's table has in-frame clones only and misses some. The table lists roughly 530,000 clones, about 96% of them singletons. Material: naive CD4+ T cells sorted from blood. These TCRs come from a woman in her twenties or thirties in good health. Both conserved end residues are part of each CDR3. Fields, in order: V gene, J gene, D gene, clone size, CDR3 DNA, CDR3 protein. D genes are given only for firm matches. Clone size is not always given. Where it is, it says once, few, many or a class for expanded clones.

TRBV5-8,TRBJ2-1,NA,NA,TGTGCCAGCAGAGTGGGATTAACCTACAATGAGCAGTTCTTC,CASRVGLTYNEQFF
TRBV29-1,TRBJ2-5,NA,NA,TGCAGCGTCCCGGGACCCCCGGGGTTAGCGACCCAGTACTTC,CSVPGPPGLATQYF
TRBV10-1,TRBJ1-1,NA,NA,TGCGCCAGCAGTGAGTCCACCTCGGAGACTGAAGCTTTCTTT,CASSESTSETEAFF
TRBV4-1,TRBJ1-2,TRBD1,NA,TGCGCCAGCAGCCAGGACAGGGTCTCCTATGGCTACACCTTC,CASSQDRVSYGYTF
TRBV5-1,TRBJ1-3,TRBD1,NA,TGCGCCAGCAGCCGAGGGACAGTTAACTCTGGAAACACCATATATTTT,CASSRGTVNSGNTIYF
TRBV7-2,TRBJ1-4,NA,NA,TGTGCCAGCACTCCGCGTGGGGCGAATGAAAAACTGTTTTTT,CASTPRGANEKLFF
TRBV7-8,TRBJ2-7,NA,NA,TGTGCCAGCAGCTCAAATTCCTACGAGCAGTACTTC,CASSSNSYEQYF
TRBV27,TRBJ2-7,NA,NA,TGTGCCAGCAGTACCCGTGAGCGCCCGGCTTCCTACGAGCAGTACTTC,CASSTRERPASYEQYF
TRBV7-9,TRBJ2-3,TRBD1,NA,TGTGCCAGCAGCTTAAGAGGGGGCGACACAGATACGCAGTATTTT,CASSLRGGDTDTQYF
TRBV23-1,TRBJ1-3,TRBD1,NA,TGCGCCATGGGGGACAGTCCCGGGGAAGGCATATATTTT,CAMGDSPGEGIYF
TRBV6-4,TRBJ1-1,TRBD1,few,TGTGCCAGCAGCGACAGGGAGAACACTGAAGCTTTCTTT,CASSDRENTEAFF
TRBV10-3,TRBJ2-3,NA,NA,TGTGCCATCACCCAGCGGGCCGTATCAGATACGCAGTATTTT,CAITQRAVSDTQYF
TRBV28,TRBJ2-7,TRBD2,NA,TGTGCCAGCAGGCCGGGACTAGCGAGTTACGAGCAGTACTTC,CASRPGLASYEQYF